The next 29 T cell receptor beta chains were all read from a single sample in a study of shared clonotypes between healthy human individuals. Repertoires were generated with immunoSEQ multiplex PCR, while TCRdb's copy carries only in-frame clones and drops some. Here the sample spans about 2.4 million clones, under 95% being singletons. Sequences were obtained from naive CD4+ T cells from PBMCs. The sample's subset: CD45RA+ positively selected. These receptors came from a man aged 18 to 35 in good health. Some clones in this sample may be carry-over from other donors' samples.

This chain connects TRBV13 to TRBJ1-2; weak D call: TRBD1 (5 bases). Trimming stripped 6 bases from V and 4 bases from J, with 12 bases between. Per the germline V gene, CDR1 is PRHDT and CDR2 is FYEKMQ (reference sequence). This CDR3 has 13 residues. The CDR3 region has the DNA TGTGCCAGCAGTTCCCAGGGCACCTATGGCTACACCTTC. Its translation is CASSSQGTYGYTF.

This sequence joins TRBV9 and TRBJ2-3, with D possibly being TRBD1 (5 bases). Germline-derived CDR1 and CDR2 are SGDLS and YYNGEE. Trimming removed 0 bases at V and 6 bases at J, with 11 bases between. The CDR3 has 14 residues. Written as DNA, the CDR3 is TGTGCCAGCAGCGTAGATGGGGCGGCGGATACGCAGTATTTT. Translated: CASSVDGAADTQYF.

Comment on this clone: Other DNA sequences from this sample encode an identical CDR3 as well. In nucleotides, the CDR3 is TGTGCCAGCTCACAGGAAGGGAACACTGAAGCTTTCTTT. Translated, it gives CASSQEGNTEAFF. V is TRBV18 and J is TRBJ1-1; D unclear. V was cut by 4 bases and J by 1 base, with 7 bases left in between. CDR1 and CDR2 from the germline V gene are KGHSH and LQKENI. The CDR3 runs to 13 residues.

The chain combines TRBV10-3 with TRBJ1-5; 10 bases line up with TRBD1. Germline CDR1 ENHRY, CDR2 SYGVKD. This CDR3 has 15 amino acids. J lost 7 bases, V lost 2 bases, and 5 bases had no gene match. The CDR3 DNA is TGTGCCATCAGTGAGCTGGACAGGGGGAGACAGCCCCAGCATTTT. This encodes CAISELDRGRQPQHF.

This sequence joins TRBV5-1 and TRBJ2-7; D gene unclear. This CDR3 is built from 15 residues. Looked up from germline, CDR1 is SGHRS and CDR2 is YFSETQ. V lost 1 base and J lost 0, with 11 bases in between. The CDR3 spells CASSLIRKGSYEQYF. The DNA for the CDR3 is TGCGCCAGCAGCTTGATACGGAAAGGCTCCTACGAGCAGTACTTC.

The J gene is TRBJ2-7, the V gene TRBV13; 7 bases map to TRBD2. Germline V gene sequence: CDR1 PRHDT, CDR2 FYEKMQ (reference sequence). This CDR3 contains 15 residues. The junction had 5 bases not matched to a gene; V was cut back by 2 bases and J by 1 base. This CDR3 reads CASSLPGGLSYEQYF. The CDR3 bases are TGTGCCAGCAGCTTACCGGGGGGACTATCCTACGAGCAGTACTTC.

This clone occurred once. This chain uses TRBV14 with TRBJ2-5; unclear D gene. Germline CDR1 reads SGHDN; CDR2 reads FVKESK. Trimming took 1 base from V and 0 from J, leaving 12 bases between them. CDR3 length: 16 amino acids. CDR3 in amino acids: CASSQAQYPYQETQYF. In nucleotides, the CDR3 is TGTGCCAGCAGCCAAGCGCAGTACCCCTACCAAGAGACCCAGTACTTC.

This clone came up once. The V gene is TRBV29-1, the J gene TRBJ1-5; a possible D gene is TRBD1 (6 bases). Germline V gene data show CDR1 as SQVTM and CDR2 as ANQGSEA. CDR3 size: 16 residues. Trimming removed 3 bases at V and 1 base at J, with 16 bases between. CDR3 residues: CSVDRYRAGSNQPQHF. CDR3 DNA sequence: TGCAGCGTTGACAGATACAGGGCCGGGAGCAATCAGCCCCAGCATTTT.

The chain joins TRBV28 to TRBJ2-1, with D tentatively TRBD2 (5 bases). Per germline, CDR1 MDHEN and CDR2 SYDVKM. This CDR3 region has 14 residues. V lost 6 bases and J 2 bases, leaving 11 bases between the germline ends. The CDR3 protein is CASSNSVTYNEQFF. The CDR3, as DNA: TGTGCCAGCAGCAATAGCGTCACCTACAATGAGCAGTTCTTC.

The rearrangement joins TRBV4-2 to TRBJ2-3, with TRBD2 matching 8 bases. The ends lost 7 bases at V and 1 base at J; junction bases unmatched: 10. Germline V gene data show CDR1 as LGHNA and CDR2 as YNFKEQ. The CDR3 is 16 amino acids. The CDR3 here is CASTTTGRGGTDTQYF. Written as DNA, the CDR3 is TGTGCCAGCACCACAACGGGGCGGGGGGGCACAGATACGCAGTATTTT.

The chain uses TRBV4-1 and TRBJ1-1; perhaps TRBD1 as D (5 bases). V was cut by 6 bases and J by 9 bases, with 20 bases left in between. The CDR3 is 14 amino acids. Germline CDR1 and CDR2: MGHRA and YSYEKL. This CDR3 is CASRPPGGAMKAFF. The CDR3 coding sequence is TGCGCCAGCAGGCCACCCGGCGGGGCCATGAAAGCTTTCTTT.

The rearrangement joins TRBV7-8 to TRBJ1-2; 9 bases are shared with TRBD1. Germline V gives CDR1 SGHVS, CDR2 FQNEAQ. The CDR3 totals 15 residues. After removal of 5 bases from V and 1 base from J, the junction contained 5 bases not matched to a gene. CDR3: CASSLETGGNYGYTF. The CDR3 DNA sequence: TGTGCCAGCAGCCTCGAGACAGGGGGTAACTATGGCTACACCTTC.

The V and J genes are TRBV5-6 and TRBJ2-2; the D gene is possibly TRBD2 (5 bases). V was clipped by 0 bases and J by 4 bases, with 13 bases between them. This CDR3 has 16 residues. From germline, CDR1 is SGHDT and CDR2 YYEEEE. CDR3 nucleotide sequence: TGTGCCAGCAGCTTGGCCCTGGAGGTTATCACCGGGGAGCTGTTTTTT. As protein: CASSLALEVITGELFF.

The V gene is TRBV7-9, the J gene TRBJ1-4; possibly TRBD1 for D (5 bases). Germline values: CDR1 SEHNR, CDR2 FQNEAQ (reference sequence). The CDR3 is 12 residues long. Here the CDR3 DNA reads TGTGCGATTCAGGGTTTATTTGAAAAACTGTTTTTT. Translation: CAIQGLFEKLFF. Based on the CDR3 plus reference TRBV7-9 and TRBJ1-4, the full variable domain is DTGVSQNPRHKITKRGQNVTFRCDPISEHNRLYWYRQTLGQGPEFLTYFQNEAQLEKSRLLSDRFSAERPKGSFSTLEIQRTEQGDSAMYLCAIQGLFEKLFFGSGTQLSVL.

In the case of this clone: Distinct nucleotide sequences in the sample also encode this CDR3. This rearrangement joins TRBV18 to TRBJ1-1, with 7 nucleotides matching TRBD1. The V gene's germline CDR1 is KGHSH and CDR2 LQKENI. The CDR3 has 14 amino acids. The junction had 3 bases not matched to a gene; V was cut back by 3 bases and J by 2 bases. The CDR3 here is CASSPGQLNTEAFF. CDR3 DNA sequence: TGTGCCAGCTCACCGGGACAGTTAAACACTGAAGCTTTCTTT.

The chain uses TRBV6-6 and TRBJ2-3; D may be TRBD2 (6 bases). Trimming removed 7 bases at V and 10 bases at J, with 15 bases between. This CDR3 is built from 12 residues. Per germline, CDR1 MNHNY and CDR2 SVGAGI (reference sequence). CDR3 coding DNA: TGTGCCAGCACTCAAACGGGGGATGCGCAGTATTTT. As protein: CASTQTGDAQYF.

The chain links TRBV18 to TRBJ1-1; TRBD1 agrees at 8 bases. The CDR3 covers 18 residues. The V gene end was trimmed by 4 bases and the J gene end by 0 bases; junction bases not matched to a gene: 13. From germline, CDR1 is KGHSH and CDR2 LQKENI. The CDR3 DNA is TGTGCCAGCTCACACCCCGCGGACAGGGCAGAAGTGAACACTGAAGCTTTCTTT. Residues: CASSHPADRAEVNTEAFF.

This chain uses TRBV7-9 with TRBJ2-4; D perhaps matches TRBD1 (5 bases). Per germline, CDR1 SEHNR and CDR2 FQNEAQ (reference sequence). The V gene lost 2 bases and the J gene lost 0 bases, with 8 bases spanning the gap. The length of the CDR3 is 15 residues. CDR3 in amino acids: CASSLKGIAKNIQYF. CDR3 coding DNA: TGTGCCAGCAGCTTAAAGGGGATAGCCAAAAACATTCAGTACTTC.

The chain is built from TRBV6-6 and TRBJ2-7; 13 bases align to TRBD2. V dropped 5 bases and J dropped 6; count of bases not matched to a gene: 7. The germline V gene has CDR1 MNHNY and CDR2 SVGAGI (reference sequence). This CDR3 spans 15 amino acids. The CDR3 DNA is TGTGCCAGCAGTATTGGACTAGCGGGAGAGGTCGAGCAGTACTTC. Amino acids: CASSIGLAGEVEQYF.

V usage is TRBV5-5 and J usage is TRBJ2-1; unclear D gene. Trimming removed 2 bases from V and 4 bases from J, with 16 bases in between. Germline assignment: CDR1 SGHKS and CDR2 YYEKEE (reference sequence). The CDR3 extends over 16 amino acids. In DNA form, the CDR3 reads TGTGCCAGCAGCTTAGACCTTCCAGCGCTTTACAATGAGCAGTTCTTC. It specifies CASSLDLPALYNEQFF. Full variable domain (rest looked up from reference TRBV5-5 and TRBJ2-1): DAGVTQSPTHLIKTRGQQVTLRCSPISGHKSVSWYQQVLGQGPQFIFQYYEKEERGRGNFPDRFSARQFPNYSSELNVNALLLGDSALYLCASSLDLPALYNEQFFGPGTRLTVL.

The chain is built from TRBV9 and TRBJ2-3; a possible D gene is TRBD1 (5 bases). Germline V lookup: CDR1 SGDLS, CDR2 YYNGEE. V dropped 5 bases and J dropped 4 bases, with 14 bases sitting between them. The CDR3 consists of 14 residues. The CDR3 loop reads CASSYGQGPDTQYF. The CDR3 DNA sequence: TGTGCCAGCAGTTACGGTCAGGGCCCAGATACGCAGTATTTT. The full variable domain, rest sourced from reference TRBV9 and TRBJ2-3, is DSGVTQTPKHLITATGQRVTLRCSPRSGDLSVYWYQQSLDQGLQFLIQYYNGEERAKGNILERFSAQQFPDLHSELNLSSLELGDSALYFCASSYGQGPDTQYFGPGTRLTVL.

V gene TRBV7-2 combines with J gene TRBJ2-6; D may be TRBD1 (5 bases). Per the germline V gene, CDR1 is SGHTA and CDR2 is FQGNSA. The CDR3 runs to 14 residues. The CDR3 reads CANKRGFGANVLTF. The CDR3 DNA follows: TGTGCAAACAAAAGGGGCTTTGGGGCCAACGTCCTGACTTTC.

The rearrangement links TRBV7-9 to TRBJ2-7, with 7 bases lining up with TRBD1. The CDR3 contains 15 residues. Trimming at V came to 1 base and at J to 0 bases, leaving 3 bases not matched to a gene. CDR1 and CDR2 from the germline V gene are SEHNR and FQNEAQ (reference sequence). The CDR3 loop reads CASSLDRGHSYEQYF. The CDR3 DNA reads TGTGCCAGCAGCTTAGACAGGGGCCACTCCTACGAGCAGTACTTC.

CDR3: CASFSPRMGTEAFF. CDR3 DNA: TGTGCCAGCTTTTCCCCACGGATGGGCACTGAAGCTTTCTTT. This chain uses TRBV28 with TRBJ1-1; D call uncertain. This CDR3 has 14 amino acids. V lost 8 bases and J lost 4, with 17 bases in between. Germline assignment: CDR1 MDHEN and CDR2 SYDVKM. Filled out from reference TRBV28 and TRBJ1-1, the complete variable domain reads DVKVTQSSRYLVKRTGEKVFLECVQDMDHENMFWYRQDPGLGLRLIYFSYDVKMKEKGDIPEGYSVSREKKERFSLILESASTNQTSMYLCASFSPRMGTEAFFGQGTRLTVV.

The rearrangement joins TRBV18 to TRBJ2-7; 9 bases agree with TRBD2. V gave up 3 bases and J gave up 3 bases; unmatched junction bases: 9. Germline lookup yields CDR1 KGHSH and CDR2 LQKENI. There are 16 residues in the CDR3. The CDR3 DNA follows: TGTGCCAGCTCACCGATAAGCGGGAGGAATGACTACGAGCAGTACTTC. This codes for CASSPISGRNDYEQYF. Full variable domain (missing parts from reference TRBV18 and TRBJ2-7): NAGVMQNPRHLVRRRGQEARLRCSPMKGHSHVYWYRQLPEEGLKFMVYLQKENIIDESGMPKERFSAEFPKEGPSILRIQQVVRGDSAAYFCASSPISGRNDYEQYFGPGTRLTVT.

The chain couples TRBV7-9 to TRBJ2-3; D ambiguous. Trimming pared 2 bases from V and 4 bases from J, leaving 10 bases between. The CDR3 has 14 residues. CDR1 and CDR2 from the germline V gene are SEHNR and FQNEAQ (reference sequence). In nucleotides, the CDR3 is TGTGCCAGCAGCTTAACGGCTAGTTCAGATACGCAGTATTTT. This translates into CASSLTASSDTQYF.

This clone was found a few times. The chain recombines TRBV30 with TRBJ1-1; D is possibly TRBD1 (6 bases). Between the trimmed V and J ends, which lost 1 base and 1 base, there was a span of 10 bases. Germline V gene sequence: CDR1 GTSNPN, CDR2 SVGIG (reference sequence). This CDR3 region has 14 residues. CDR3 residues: CAWSELGANTEAFF. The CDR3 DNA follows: TGTGCCTGGAGTGAGTTGGGGGCGAACACTGAAGCTTTCTTT.

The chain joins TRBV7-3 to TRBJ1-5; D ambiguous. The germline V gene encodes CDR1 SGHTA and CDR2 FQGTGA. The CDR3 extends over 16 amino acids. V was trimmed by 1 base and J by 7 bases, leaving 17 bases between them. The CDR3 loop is CASSLIVRRSGQPQHF. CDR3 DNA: TGTGCCAGCAGCTTAATTGTCAGAAGATCGGGGCAGCCCCAGCATTTT.

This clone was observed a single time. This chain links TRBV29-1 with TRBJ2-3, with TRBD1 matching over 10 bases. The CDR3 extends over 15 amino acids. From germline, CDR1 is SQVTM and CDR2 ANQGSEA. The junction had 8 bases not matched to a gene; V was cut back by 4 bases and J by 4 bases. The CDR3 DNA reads TGCAGCGTTGGAGGGACAGGGGCCCCGGCAGATACGCAGTATTTT. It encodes CSVGGTGAPADTQYF.